Following are 8 T cell receptor beta chains from one sample sequenced in a study of OX40 agonist ivuxolimab in advanced cancers. The data were produced by immunoSEQ multiplex PCR, yet TCRdb's version contains in-frame clones alone and is incomplete. The sample lists roughly 64,000 clones; roughly 87% were seen once. The material was CD4+ or CD8+ T cells sorted from blood, obtained in a trial of the OX40 agonist ivuxolimab. The receptors were gathered from an adult with an advanced solid tumor such as melanoma, head and neck, liver or kidney cancer.

The CDR3 DNA sequence: TGCAGCGTTGAAGATCGTAGGCAGCTCCTTCATCAGCCCCAGCATTTT. It codes for CSVEDRRQLLHQPQHF. The V call is TRBV29-1, the J call TRBJ1-5; D not resolved. The V end was cut by 0 bases, the J end by 5 bases, with 17 bases between. Per the germline V gene, CDR1 is SQVTM and CDR2 is ANQGSEA. This CDR3 is 16 amino acids long. Complete variable domain (other parts from reference TRBV29-1 and TRBJ1-5): SAVISQKPSRDICQRGTSLTIQCQVDSQVTMMFWYRQQPGQSLTLIATANQGSEATYESGFVIDKFPISRPNLTFSTLTVSNMSPEDSSIYLCSVEDRRQLLHQPQHFGDGTRLSIL.

V is TRBV5-4 and J is TRBJ2-7; TRBD1 matches at 7 bases. With 4 bases clipped from V and 6 bases from J, the junction kept 10 bases outside the gene matches. Germline V gene sequence: CDR1 SGHNT, CDR2 YYREEE (reference sequence). CDR3 size: 14 residues. The CDR3 DNA follows: TGTGCCAGCAGCGCCGGGACAGAACACTCCGAGCAGTACTTC. Its protein is CASSAGTEHSEQYF.

This chain joins TRBV5-6 and TRBJ2-5; 10 positions match TRBD2. Losses at the gene ends were 3 bases for V and 4 bases for J; bases not matched to a gene: 3. CDR1 is SGHDT, CDR2 YYEEEE, per germline. This CDR3 spans 14 amino acids. For the CDR3, the DNA is TGTGCCAGCAGCTGGAGCGGGGGGGGAGAGACCCAGTACTTC. Translation: CASSWSGGGETQYF.

V gene TRBV30 combines with J gene TRBJ1-6, with D perhaps TRBD1 (5 bases). This CDR3 has 15 residues. Between the trimmed V and J ends, which lost 0 bases and 9 bases, there was a span of 15 bases. Looked up from germline, CDR1 is GTSNPN and CDR2 is SVGIG (reference sequence). This CDR3 reads CAWSVRQGRTSPLHF. The DNA for the CDR3 is TGTGCCTGGAGTGTACGGCAGGGCAGGACTTCACCCCTCCACTTT.

The chain recombines TRBV5-4 with TRBJ2-5, with 12 bases lining up with TRBD2. V shed 0 bases and J 3 bases; nucleotides not matched to a gene: 9. The CDR3 has 18 amino acids. Germline V gene lookup returns CDR1 SGHNT and CDR2 YYREEE (reference sequence). The CDR3 region is CASSLAGLAGGLEETQYF. Written as DNA, the CDR3 is TGTGCCAGCAGCTTGGCGGGGCTAGCGGGGGGGCTAGAAGAGACCCAGTACTTC.

The V and J genes are TRBV5-1 and TRBJ1-3; possible D gene TRBD1, 5 bases. Germline V lookup: CDR1 SGHRS, CDR2 YFSETQ. The V end lost 5 bases, the J end lost 0 bases, and 9 bases lay between the germline ends. The CDR3 runs to 14 residues. The CDR3 here is CASSEGTSGNTIYF. Here the CDR3 DNA reads TGCGCCAGCAGTGAGGGGACCTCTGGAAACACCATATATTTT.

V and J are TRBV19 and TRBJ2-7, with 8 nucleotides matching TRBD1. With 8 bases clipped from V and 5 bases from J, the junction kept 11 bases outside the gene matches. CDR3 length: 14 amino acids. Germline CDR1 and CDR2: LNHDA and SQIVND (reference sequence). The CDR3 here is CASSKGQDVDEQYF. The CDR3 DNA reads as TGTGCCAGTTCTAAGGGACAGGACGTGGACGAGCAGTACTTC. The entire variable domain, with the rest obtained from reference TRBV19 and TRBJ2-7, is as follows: DGGITQSPKYLFRKEGQNVTLSCEQNLNHDAMYWYRQDPGQGLRLIYYSQIVNDFQKGDIAEGYSVSREKKESFPLTVTSAQKNPTAFYLCASSKGQDVDEQYFGPGTRLTVT.

V is TRBV12-5 and J is TRBJ2-7, with D possibly TRBD1 on 5 matching bases. Germline assignment: CDR1 LGHNT and CDR2 FRNRAP. This CDR3 region has 12 residues. V lost 1 base, J lost 8 bases, and 9 bases lay in between. The CDR3 reads CASGLEDTQQYF. CDR3 sequence (DNA): TGTGCTAGTGGTTTGGAGGACACACAGCAGTACTTC.